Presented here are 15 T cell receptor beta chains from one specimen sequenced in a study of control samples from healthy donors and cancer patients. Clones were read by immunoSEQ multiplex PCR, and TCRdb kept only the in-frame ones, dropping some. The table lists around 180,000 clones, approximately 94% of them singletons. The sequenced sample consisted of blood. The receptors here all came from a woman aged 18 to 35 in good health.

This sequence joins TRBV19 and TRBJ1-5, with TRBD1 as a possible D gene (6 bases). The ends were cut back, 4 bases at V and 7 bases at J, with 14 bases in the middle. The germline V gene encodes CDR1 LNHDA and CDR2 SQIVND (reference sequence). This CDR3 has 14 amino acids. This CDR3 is CASSNLGGGQPQHF. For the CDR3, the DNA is TGTGCCAGTAGTAATCTCGGGGGGGGCCAGCCCCAGCATTTT.

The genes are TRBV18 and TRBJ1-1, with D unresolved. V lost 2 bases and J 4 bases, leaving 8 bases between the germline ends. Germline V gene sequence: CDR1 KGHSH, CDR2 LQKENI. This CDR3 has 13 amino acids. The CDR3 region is CASSPTVGTEAFF. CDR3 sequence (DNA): TGTGCCAGCTCACCAACAGTGGGCACTGAAGCTTTCTTT.

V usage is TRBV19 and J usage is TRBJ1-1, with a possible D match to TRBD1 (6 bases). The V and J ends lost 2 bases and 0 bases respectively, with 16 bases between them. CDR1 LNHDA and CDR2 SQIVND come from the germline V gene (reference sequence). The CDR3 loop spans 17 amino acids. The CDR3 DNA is TGTGCCAGTAGTATAAGGGCAGGGGTGGGGATGAACACTGAAGCTTTCTTT. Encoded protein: CASSIRAGVGMNTEAFF.

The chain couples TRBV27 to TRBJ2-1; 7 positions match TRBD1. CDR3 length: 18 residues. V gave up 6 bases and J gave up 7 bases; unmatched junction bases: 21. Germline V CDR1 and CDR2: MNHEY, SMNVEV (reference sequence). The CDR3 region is CASSTYLHRDSSRNEQFF. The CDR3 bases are TGTGCCAGCAGCACTTACTTACACCGGGACAGCTCTAGGAATGAGCAGTTCTTC.

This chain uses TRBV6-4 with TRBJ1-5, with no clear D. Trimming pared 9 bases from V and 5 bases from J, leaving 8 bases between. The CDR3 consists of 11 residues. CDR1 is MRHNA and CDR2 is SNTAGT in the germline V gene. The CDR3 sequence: CARRSYQPQHF. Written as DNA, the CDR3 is TGTGCCAGGAGATCTTATCAGCCCCAGCATTTT.

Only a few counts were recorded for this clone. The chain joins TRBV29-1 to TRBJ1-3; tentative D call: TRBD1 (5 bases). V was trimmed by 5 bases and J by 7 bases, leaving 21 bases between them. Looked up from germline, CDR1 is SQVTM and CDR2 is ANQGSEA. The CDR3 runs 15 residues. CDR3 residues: CSVLLWGGAGNTIYF. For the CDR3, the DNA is TGCAGCGTTCTACTTTGGGGAGGGGCCGGGAACACCATATATTTT.

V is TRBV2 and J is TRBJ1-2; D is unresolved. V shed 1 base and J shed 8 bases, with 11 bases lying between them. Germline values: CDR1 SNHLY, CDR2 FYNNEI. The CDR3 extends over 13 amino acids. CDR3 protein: CASSEENSAGYTF. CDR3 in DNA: TGTGCCAGCAGTGAAGAAAACAGCGCCGGCTACACCTTC. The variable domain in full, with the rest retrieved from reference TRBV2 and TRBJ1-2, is EPEVTQTPSHQVTQMGQEVILRCVPISNHLYFYWYRQILGQKVEFLVSFYNNEISEKSEIFDDQFSVERPDGSNFTLKIRSTKLEDSAMYFCASSEENSAGYTFGSGTRLTVV.

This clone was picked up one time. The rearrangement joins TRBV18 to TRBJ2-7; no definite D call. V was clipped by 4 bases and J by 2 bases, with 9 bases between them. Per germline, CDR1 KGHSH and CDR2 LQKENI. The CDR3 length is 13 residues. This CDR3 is CASSRTDPYEQYF. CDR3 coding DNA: TGTGCCAGCTCACGGACGGACCCCTACGAGCAGTACTTC.

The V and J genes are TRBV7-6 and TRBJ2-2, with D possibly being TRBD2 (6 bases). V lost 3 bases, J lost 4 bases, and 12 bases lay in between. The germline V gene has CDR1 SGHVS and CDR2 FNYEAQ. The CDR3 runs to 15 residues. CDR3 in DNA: TGTGCCAGCAGCTTCCGACGGGGACTCACCGGGGAGCTGTTTTTT. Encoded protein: CASSFRRGLTGELFF.

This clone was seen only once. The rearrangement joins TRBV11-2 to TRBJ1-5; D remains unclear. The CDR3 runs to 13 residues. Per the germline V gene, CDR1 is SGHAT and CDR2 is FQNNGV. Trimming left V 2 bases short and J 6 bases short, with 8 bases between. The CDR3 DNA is TGTGCCAGCAGCTTAAATGACGGTCAGCCCCAGCATTTT. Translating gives CASSLNDGQPQHF.

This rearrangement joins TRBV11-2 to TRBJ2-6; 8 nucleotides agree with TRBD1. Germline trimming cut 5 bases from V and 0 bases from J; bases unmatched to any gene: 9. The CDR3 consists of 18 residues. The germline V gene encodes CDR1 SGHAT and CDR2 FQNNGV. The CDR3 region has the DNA TGTGCCAGCAGCCCAGGGACAGGACTTAGCTCTGGGGCCAACGTCCTGACTTTC. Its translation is CASSPGTGLSSGANVLTF.

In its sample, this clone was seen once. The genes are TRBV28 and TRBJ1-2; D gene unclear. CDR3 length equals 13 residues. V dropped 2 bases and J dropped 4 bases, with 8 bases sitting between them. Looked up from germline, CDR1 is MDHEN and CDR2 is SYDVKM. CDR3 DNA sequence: TGTGCCAGCAGTTTACACAGCTTCTATGGCTACACCTTC. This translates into CASSLHSFYGYTF.

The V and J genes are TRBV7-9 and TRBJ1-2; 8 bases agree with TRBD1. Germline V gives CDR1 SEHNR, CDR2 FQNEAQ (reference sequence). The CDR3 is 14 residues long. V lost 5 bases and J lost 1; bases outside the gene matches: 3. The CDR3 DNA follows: TGTGCCAGCAGCCTGGACAGGGTTAACTATGGCTACACCTTC. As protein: CASSLDRVNYGYTF.

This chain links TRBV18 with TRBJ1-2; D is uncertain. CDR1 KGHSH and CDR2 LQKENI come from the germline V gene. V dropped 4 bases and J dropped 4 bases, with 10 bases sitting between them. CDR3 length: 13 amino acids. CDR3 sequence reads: CASSRRFFYGYTF. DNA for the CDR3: TGTGCCAGCTCACGGAGGTTTTTCTATGGCTACACCTTC.

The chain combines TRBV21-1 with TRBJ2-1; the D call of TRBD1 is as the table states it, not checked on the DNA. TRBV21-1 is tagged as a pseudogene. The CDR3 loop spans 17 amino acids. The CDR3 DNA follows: TGTGCCAGCAGCAAAGGTGAGAGAACAGGGGTAAGCAATGAGCAGTTCTTC. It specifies CASSKGERTGVSNEQFF.